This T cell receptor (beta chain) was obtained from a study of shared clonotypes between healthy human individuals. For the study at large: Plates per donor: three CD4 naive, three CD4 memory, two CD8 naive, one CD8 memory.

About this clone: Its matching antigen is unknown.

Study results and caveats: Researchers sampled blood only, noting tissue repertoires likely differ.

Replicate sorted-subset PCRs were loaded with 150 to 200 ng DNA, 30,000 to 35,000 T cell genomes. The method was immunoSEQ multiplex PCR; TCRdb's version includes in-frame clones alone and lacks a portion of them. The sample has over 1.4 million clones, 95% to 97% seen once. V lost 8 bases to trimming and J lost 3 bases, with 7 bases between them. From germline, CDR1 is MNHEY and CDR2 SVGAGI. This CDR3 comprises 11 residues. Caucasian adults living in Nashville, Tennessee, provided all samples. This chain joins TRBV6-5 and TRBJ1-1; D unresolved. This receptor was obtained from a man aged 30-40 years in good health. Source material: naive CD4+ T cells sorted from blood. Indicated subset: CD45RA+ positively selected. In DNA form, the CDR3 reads TGTGCCAGCCGGAGGGACACTGAAGCTTTCTTT. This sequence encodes CASRRDTEAFF.